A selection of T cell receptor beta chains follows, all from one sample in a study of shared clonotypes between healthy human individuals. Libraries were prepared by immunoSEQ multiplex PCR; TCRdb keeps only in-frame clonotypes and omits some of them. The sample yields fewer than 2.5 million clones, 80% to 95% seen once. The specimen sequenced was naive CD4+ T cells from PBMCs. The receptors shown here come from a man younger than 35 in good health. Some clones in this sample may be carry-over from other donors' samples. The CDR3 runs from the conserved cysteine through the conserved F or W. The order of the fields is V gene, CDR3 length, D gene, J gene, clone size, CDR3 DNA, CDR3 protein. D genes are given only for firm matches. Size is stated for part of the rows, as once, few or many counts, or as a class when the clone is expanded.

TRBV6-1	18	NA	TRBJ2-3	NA	TGTGCCAGCAGTGAACGGACTCTCGGGGTCCCTAGCACAGATACGCAGTATTTT	CASSERTLGVPSTDTQYF
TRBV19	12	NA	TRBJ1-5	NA	TGTGCCAGTAGGGGTAGCAATCAGCCCCAGCATTTT	CASRGSNQPQHF
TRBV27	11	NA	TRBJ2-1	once	TGTGCCAGCAGGAGGGGCGATGAGCAGTTCTTC	CASRRGDEQFF
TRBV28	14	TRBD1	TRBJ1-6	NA	TGTGCCAGCAACATAGACAGGGCTAATTCACCCCTCCACTTT	CASNIDRANSPLHF
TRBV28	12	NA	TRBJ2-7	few	TGTGCCAGCAGTCCAGGGGACTACGAGCAGTACTTC	CASSPGDYEQYF
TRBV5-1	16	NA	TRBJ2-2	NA	TGCGCCAGCAGCTTGGGACAGACCGCGAACACCGGGGAGCTGTTTTTT	CASSLGQTANTGELFF
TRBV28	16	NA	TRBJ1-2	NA	TGTGCCAGCAGTTTGAGGTCGAGGAGGGGGAACTATGGCTACACCTTC	CASSLRSRRGNYGYTF
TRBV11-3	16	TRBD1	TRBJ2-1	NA	TGTGCCAGCAGCTTAAGCTACGGACAGGGGGCGAATGAGCAGTTCTTC	CASSLSYGQGANEQFF
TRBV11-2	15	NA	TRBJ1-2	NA	TGTGCCAGCAGCGATCCAGGGCGGGGTAACTATGGCTACACCTTC	CASSDPGRGNYGYTF
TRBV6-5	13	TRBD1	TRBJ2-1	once	TGTGCCAGCAGTAGGACGACAGGGCATGAGCAGTTCTTC	CASSRTTGHEQFF
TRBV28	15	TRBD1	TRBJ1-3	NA	TGTGCCAGCAGGCCGACGACAGGGATAGGAAACACCATATATTTT	CASRPTTGIGNTIYF
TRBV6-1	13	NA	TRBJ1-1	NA	TGTGCCAGCAGACTAGCGGGGCGAACTGAAGCTTTCTTT	CASRLAGRTEAFF
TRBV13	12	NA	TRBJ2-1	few	TGTGCCAGCAGCTTAGGCAGGGGAGTTCAGTTCTTC	CASSLGRGVQFF
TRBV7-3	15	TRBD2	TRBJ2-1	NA	TGTGCCAGCAGTCGGGTAGCGGGATCATTCAATGAGCAGTTCTTC	CASSRVAGSFNEQFF
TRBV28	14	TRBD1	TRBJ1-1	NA	TGTGTCATTTCCTCCGGGACAGGAACCACTGAAGCTTTCTTT	CVISSGTGTTEAFF
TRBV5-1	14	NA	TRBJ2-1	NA	TGCGCCAGCAGCCTCTCGGACAACCACAATGAGCAGTTCTTC	CASSLSDNHNEQFF
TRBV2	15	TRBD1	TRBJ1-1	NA	TGTGCCAGCAGTCGGACAGGGGGCCCAGCAACTGAAGCTTTCTTT	CASSRTGGPATEAFF
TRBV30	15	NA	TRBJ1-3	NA	TGTGCCTGGAGTGCGGGACTGGCCTCTGGAAACACCATATATTTT	CAWSAGLASGNTIYF
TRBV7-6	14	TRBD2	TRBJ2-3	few	TGTGCCAGCAGCTTAGGCGGGAGCGCAGATACGCAGTATTTT	CASSLGGSADTQYF
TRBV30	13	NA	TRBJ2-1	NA	TGTGCCTGGAGTGTAGACAGGTACAATGAGCAGTTCTTC	CAWSVDRYNEQFF
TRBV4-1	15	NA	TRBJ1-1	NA	TGCGCCAGCAGCCGGTCCGGGACCGAGAACACTGAAGCTTTCTTT	CASSRSGTENTEAFF
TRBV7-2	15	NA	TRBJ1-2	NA	TGTGCCAGCAGCCCGCGACAGGTACAAGCCTATGGCTACACCTTC	CASSPRQVQAYGYTF
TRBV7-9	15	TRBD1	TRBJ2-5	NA	TGTGCCAGCAGCTCCAGAGGGGGACAGCAAGAGACCCAGTACTTC	CASSSRGGQQETQYF
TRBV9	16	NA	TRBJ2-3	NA	TGTGCCAGCAGCCTCTTGGGCTCTAGCCCGCCAGATACGCAGTATTTT	CASSLLGSSPPDTQYF
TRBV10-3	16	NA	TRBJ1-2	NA	TGTGCCACCCGCGCGGTCGTGGGGCAGGAGAACTATGGCTACACCTTC	CATRAVVGQENYGYTF
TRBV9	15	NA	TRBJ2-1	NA	TGTGCCAGCAGCGTAGTGAGTAGCGGAAACAATGAGCAGTTCTTC	CASSVVSSGNNEQFF
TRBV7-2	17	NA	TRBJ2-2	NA	TGTGCCAGCAGCTTAGTATACTTGGCGAGGGACACCGGGGAGCTGTTTTTT	CASSLVYLARDTGELFF
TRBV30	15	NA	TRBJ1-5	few	TGTGCCTGGTCGGAGGTGGGGTTGAGCAATCAGCCCCAGCATTTT	CAWSEVGLSNQPQHF
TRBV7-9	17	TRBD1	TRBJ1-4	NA	TGTGCCAGCAGCAGAACAGAAAACAGGGGAACTAATGAAAAACTGTTTTTT	CASSRTENRGTNEKLFF